The TCR beta chain under discussion was sequenced for a study of blood T cells in healthy people across ages (dated by TCRdb to about 2015). With respect to the entire study: In model experiments, roughly one uniquely barcoded TCR beta cDNA molecule per two T cells was captured by template switching. Age-related changes in TCR beta repertoire diversity were measured in the study by deep sequencing normalized with unique cDNA molecular identifiers. Donors were grouped into four age groups: young (average 16 years), middle-aged (about 40), aged (62) and long-lived (about 89). Donors of different ages were randomly distributed across sequencing lanes to avoid experimental bias. Two additional independent replicas of 1 million unique cDNA reads from the same blood draw were analyzed for two donors (one aged 18 to 30 and one aged 80 or older). The investigation overall reported the following: A strong correlation was found between observed TCR beta diversity and the percentage of naive T cells measured by flow cytometry. As age increased, observed TCR beta diversity per million T cells dropped in a roughly linear way, and a significant reduction was already evident by age 40. Compared with the aged group, more naive CD4+ T cells, fewer expanded clones and increased TCR diversity were shown by the long-lived group, suggesting age selection. Because the CMV infection status of the donors was unknown, age-related changes in expanded clonotypes may potentially have been confounded. Estimates of total diversity based on one million sequenced T cells were considered lower bounds and underestimates. Bulk unsorted PBMC profiling prevented conclusive comparison of naive and antigen-experienced compartments.

CDR1 and CDR2, looked up from the germline V gene (reference sequence), are DFQATT and SNEGSKA. The CDR3 spans 13 residues, from the cysteine through the phenylalanine. Only CDR3 DNA is held: 39 bases, read in frame from base 1. Preparation of the library involved 5' RACE. The run used an Illumina HiSeq 2500. A second PCR of about 6 to 11 cycles was performed with a sample-barcoded 5' primer and a J-beta primer mix. A unique molecular identifier was introduced onto each TCR beta cDNA molecule by a template-switch 5' adaptor carrying 12 random nucleotides. At least 3 million CDR3-containing paired-end reads were obtained from each sample. First-strand cDNA synthesis was performed from all RNA using the Mint cDNA synthesis kit, with priming by a TRBC-specific oligonucleotide. After uracil-DNA glycosylase treatment, a first 18-cycle PCR used universal primers M1SS and BC2_uni_R on all cDNA. As for the authors' bioinformatics: For normalization, 1 million high-quality reads, each with a distinct molecular identifier, were randomly selected from each sample. Reads with shared molecular identifiers were discarded instead of being binned into consensus sequences. CDR3 identification, clonotype clustering and error correction used MiTCR with a Q25 quality threshold and the strictest error-elimination algorithm. A nonparametric unseen species model using Euler transformation provided a lower-bound estimate of total TCR beta diversity. In TCRdb, the public reads were trimmed at Q25 with fastp and aligned with MiXCR, with productive beta chains retained. Rows are unified per CDR3 protein, each entry keeping the most common DNA and genes. The V and J calls were not made by the authors but by TCRdb's processing. A total of about 1.7 million distinct CDR3 sequences appear in this sample, roughly 27% of them only once. The top ten hold over 7% of the sample.

Worth noting for this clonotype: What antigen it recognizes has not been identified. Germline and junction disagree at one end, which may indicate a read error.

The roughly 39 donors, aged about 6 to 100 years, were systemically healthy Caucasian individuals from Russia. Each donor gave 8.5 to 10 milliliters of peripheral blood, collected into EDTA-treated Vacutainer tubes. Ficoll-Paque density-gradient centrifugation was used to isolate PBMCs, with at least 6.5 million per sample. Total RNA, at least 6 micrograms per sample, was extracted from PBMCs with Trizol reagent. For every donor, an aliquot of PBMCs went through flow cytometry to measure the percentages of naive CD45RAhigh/CD27high T cells. This sequence was found in a woman aged 30 to 39 in good health. This receptor chain uses TRBV20-1 and TRBJ2-1; TRBD2 might be the D gene, on 5 matching bases. The J call is uncertain, as TRBJ2-7 better fits the DNA end. The sample consisted of blood. The nucleotides read TGCAGTACTAGAGACGCAGTCCACAATGAGCAGTACTTC. It codes for CSTRDAVHNEQYF.